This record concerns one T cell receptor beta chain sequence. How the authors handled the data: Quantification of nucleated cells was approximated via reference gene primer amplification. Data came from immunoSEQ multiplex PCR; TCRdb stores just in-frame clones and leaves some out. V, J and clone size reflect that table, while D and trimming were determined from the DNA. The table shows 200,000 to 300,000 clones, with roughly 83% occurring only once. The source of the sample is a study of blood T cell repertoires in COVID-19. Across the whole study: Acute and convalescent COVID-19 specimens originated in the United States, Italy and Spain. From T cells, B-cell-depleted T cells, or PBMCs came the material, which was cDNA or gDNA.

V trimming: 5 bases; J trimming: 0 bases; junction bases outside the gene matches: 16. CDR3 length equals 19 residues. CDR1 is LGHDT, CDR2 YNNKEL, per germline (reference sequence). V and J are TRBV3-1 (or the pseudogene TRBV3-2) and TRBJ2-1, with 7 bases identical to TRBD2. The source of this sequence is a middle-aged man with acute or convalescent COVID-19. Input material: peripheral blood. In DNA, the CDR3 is TGTGCCAGCAGCTCTATAAGTACGGGAGGCCGAAGCTCCTACAATGAGCAGTTCTTC. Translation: CASSSISTGGRSSYNEQFF.